Each of the 2 T cell receptor beta chains below was sequenced from the same sample in a study of T cells in Graves' hyperthyroidism and ophthalmopathy. Authors of the study amplified TCR beta CDR3 regions from RNA transcripts. TCR CDR3 regions were first amplified by RT-PCR with HTBI primers. A single record per CDR3 protein comes from TCRdb applying MiXCR to the multiplex PCR reads. The sample lists around 530,000 distinct CDR3 sequences; roughly a sixth were seen once. The specimen sequenced was blood. These TCRs come from a young woman with Graves' ophthalmopathy.

In this sample, this clonotype turned up many times. V usage is TRBV7-3 and J usage is TRBJ2-7; 7 bases align to TRBD2. The J segment lost 6 bases and the V segment lost 3 bases, leaving 8 bases of the junction unmatched. The CDR3 consists of 14 residues. The germline V gene has CDR1 SGHTA and CDR2 FQGTGA. DNA for the CDR3: TGTGCCAGCAGCTTGCAGGGAGGGTCGGGCGAGCAGTACTTC. The encoded protein is CASSLQGGSGEQYF.

This clonotype was counted between two and nine times. The gene calls are TRBV20-1 and TRBJ1-4; the D is unclear. V shed 4 bases and J shed 0 bases, with 12 bases lying between them. The CDR3 has 15 residues. Germline CDR1 DFQATT, CDR2 SNEGSKA (reference sequence). The CDR3 nucleotides are TGCAGTGCTATCACTCGGCCTGCAACTAATGAAAAACTGTTTTTT. Translation: CSAITRPATNEKLFF.